The clone carrying this T cell receptor beta chain was found many times. No ophthalmopathy progression within 18 months constituted stable Graves' hyperthyroidism. Subjects aged 18 to 65 presented with newly diagnosed hyperthyroidism of less than 2 months' duration. Diagnoses used clinical symptoms, serum thyroxine and TRAb, thyroid ultrasound and orbital computed tomography. Amplification targeted TCR beta CDR3 regions from RNA transcripts. When the TCR CDR3 underwent first-round RT-PCR, the HTBI primer set was used. TCRdb ran MiXCR on the multiplex PCR reads and lists one entry per CDR3 protein. The sample shows 300,000 to 450,000 distinct CDR3 sequences, 14% to 15% of them seen only once. This sample stems from a study of T cells in Graves' hyperthyroidism and ophthalmopathy. Germline V gene lookup returns CDR1 MNHEY and CDR2 SMNVEV (reference sequence). CDR3 length: 15 residues. V gave up 8 bases and J gave up 6 bases, with 19 bases separating them.

The sample comprised blood. This receptor was identified in a young woman with Graves' hyperthyroidism. This chain uses TRBV27 with TRBJ2-2, with a possible D match to TRBD2 (6 bases). The CDR3 DNA reads TGTGCCAGCCGAGGAGGGGTCTTGACCTCCGGGGAGCTGTTTTTT. It codes for CASRGGVLTSGELFF.